This T cell receptor beta chain was sequenced for a study of T cell responses to AZD1222 COVID-19 vaccine. Study conclusions and caveats: No repertoire was sampled before or during the peak T cell response, only after it. The donor group comprised mostly white British people and more females; the analysis possibly underestimated clonal diversity.

On this clone: Its antigen remains unidentified.

Clones were read by immunoSEQ multiplex PCR, and TCRdb kept only the in-frame ones, dropping some. The sample comprises 150,000 or so clones, approximately 90% of which are singletons, and approximately 1.8% rests with the top ten. Germline CDR1 SEHNR, CDR2 FQNEAQ (reference sequence). This CDR3 is 17 amino acids long. The junction had 9 bases not matched to a gene; V was cut back by 1 base and J by 7 bases. The sample consisted of peripheral blood, taken on day 0 of AZD1222 vaccination. The clonotype originates from an adult in good health. V and J are TRBV7-9 and TRBJ2-2; 10 bases align to TRBD2. CDR3 loop: CASSLGPSGSEGGELFF. CDR3 sequence (DNA): TGTGCCAGCAGCTTAGGCCCTAGCGGGAGTGAGGGCGGGGAGCTGTTTTTT.